This T cell receptor (beta chain) was obtained from a study of radiation and T cells in renal cell carcinoma. About this clone itself: Antigen specificity is unknown.

Time point in this sample: blood 4 weeks post-SBRT, at nephrectomy. Treatment meaning: 15 Gy SBRT to primary tumor, nephrectomy 4 weeks later. Nephrectomy followed 15 Gy stereotactic body radiation by 4 weeks. Overall study findings and caveats: Without pretreatment biopsies, baseline tumor clonotype presence was undetermined.

Germline V gives CDR1 MNHNS, CDR2 SASEGT. The CDR3 is 16 residues long. V was pared by 1 base and J by 2 bases, with 7 bases of the junction left unmatched. Profiling relied on immunoSEQ multiplex PCR, and the TCRdb table lists in-frame clones only, not all of them. The sample lists roughly 170,000 clones; 88% were seen once. This specimen consisted of blood, obtained from a patient whose treatment included radiotherapy and nephrectomy. The chain recombines TRBV6-1 with TRBJ2-7; 8 positions match TRBD2. The source of this sequence is a woman between 50 and 59 years old with renal cell carcinoma. The CDR3 nucleotides read TGTGCCAGCAGTGAAGTACATTCGGGGGGGACCTACGAGCAGTACTTC. As protein: CASSEVHSGGTYEQYF.